This T cell receptor beta chain derives from a study of T cell responses to AZD1222 COVID-19 vaccine. Study in general: Second-dose intervals of approximately 4 or approximately 12 weeks were pooled.

Study observations and caveats: Spike was spanned by vaccine-associated CD4 TCRs, which were dominant at 160-218 and 743-854. After the peak T cell response, and only then, were repertoires sampled. Donors skewed white British and female; clonal diversity was possibly underestimated.

From germline, CDR1 is MDHEN and CDR2 SYDVKM. V was cut by 1 base and J by 0 bases, with 21 bases left in between. This CDR3 spans 19 amino acids. TCRdb's copy holds only in-frame clones and misses some; the assay was immunoSEQ multiplex PCR. The sample has some 120,000 clones; approximately 90% are singletons. Comments on this clone: Its specificity is not known.

V and J are TRBV28 and TRBJ2-5; either TRBD1 or TRBD2 may supply D (6 bases each). Source: peripheral blood, taken on day 0 of AZD1222 vaccination. This TCR was recovered from an adult in good health. The CDR3 region has the DNA TGTGCCAGCAGTTTATTATCGGGGGCGACCGCTGCGTACCAAGAGACCCAGTACTTC. Its translation is CASSLLSGATAAYQETQYF.